The source of this TCR beta chain is a study of blood T cell repertoires in COVID-19. From germline, CDR1 is SGHDT and CDR2 YYEEEE. The CDR3 consists of 17 residues. The J segment lost 2 bases and the V segment lost 4 bases, leaving 10 bases of the junction unmatched. Under the authors' procedure: Researchers report that nucleated cell counts were estimated from reference gene primer amplification. Sequencing was performed with immunoSEQ multiplex PCR; in TCRdb, only in-frame clones are kept and a portion is missing. That table is the source of V, J and clone size, and D and trimming were worked out from the DNA. The sample contains about 52,000 clones, roughly 90% of which appear only once.

The clonotype was recovered from a man older than 75 with active or convalescent COVID-19. The chain is built from TRBV5-6 and TRBJ2-5; the match to TRBD2 covers 11 bases. Sequenced sample: peripheral blood. In DNA form, the CDR3 reads TGTGCCAGCAGCCCCGGGACTAGCGGTCGCATTCAAGAGACCCAGTACTTC. Protein: CASSPGTSGRIQETQYF.